This passage covers 21 T cell receptor beta chains from one sample sequenced in a study of blood T cell dynamics during melanoma immunotherapy. Data came from immunoSEQ multiplex PCR; TCRdb stores just in-frame clones and leaves some out. The sample contains about 11,000 clones, over 70% of which appear only once. Regarding time point: week 3, after first cycle of checkpoint inhibitor. Specimen: blood, collected from a patient treated with checkpoint blockade. These receptors were collected from a human donor with melanoma.

The V call is TRBV29-1, the J call TRBJ2-4; TRBD1 is a possible D gene (7 bases). V was trimmed by 3 bases and J by 1 base, leaving 19 bases between them. Germline V CDR1 and CDR2: SQVTM, ANQGSEA. The CDR3 contains 17 residues. The DNA for the CDR3 is TGCAGCGTTGAGACATTGACAGGGAGGCAGGCCAAAAACATTCAGTACTTC. Translated, it gives CSVETLTGRQAKNIQYF. Using reference TRBV29-1 and TRBJ2-4 for the parts outside the CDR3, the full variable domain is SAVISQKPSRDICQRGTSLTIQCQVDSQVTMMFWYRQQPGQSLTLIATANQGSEATYESGFVIDKFPISRPNLTFSTLTVSNMSPEDSSIYLCSVETLTGRQAKNIQYFGAGTRLSVL.

The rearrangement links TRBV27 to TRBJ2-2; D not resolved. There are 14 residues in the CDR3. With 5 bases removed from V and 6 bases from J, the gap between germline ends came to 13 bases. CDR1 and CDR2 (germline): MNHEY, SMNVEV (reference sequence). CDR3 in amino acids: CASSPLKVPGELFF. The CDR3 bases are TGTGCCAGCAGTCCCCTAAAAGTTCCCGGGGAGCTGTTTTTT.

The chain recombines TRBV30 with TRBJ2-6; no reliable D call. Trimming shortened V by 1 base and J by 0 bases, and 4 bases separated the two germline ends. This CDR3 region has 14 residues. Germline V lookup: CDR1 GTSNPN, CDR2 SVGIG (reference sequence). CDR3 coding DNA: TGTGCCTGGAGTGGTTACTCTGGGGCCAACGTCCTGACTTTC. Amino acids: CAWSGYSGANVLTF.

The chain links TRBV4-2 to TRBJ2-4; maybe TRBD2 (6 bases). CDR1 and CDR2 (germline): LGHNA, YNFKEQ. This CDR3 is built from 16 residues. V lost 0 bases, J lost 2 bases, and 11 bases lay in between. CDR3 DNA: TGTGCCAGCAGCCAAGAAGCCGGGAGTCCCAAAAACATTCAGTACTTC. Translated: CASSQEAGSPKNIQYF.

V is TRBV5-5 and J is TRBJ1-1; possibly TRBD1 for D (5 bases). Trimming removed 4 bases from V and 3 bases from J, with 22 bases in between. The CDR3 has 17 residues. The germline gives CDR1 SGHKS, CDR2 YYEKEE (reference sequence). CDR3 in amino acids: CASSLGTFSLWDTEAFF. The CDR3, as DNA: TGTGCCAGCAGCCTGGGGACCTTCTCTTTATGGGACACTGAAGCTTTCTTT.

The V and J genes are TRBV5-5 and TRBJ1-2; a possible D gene is TRBD1 (5 bases). V was trimmed by 0 bases and J by 2 bases, leaving 8 bases between them. Germline lookup yields CDR1 SGHKS and CDR2 YYEKEE (reference sequence). The CDR3 is 14 residues long. In nucleotides, the CDR3 is TGTGCCAGCAGCTTGGGGGGCACGAACTATGGCTACACCTTC. Translation gives CASSLGGTNYGYTF. Filled out from reference TRBV5-5 and TRBJ1-2, the complete variable domain reads DAGVTQSPTHLIKTRGQQVTLRCSPISGHKSVSWYQQVLGQGPQFIFQYYEKEERGRGNFPDRFSARQFPNYSSELNVNALLLGDSALYLCASSLGGTNYGYTFGSGTRLTVV.

On this clone itself: One end of the junction fails to match germline, which may point to a read error. The chain is built from TRBV7-8 and TRBJ2-1; 10 positions match TRBD2. CDR1 is SGHVS, CDR2 FQNEAQ, per germline. The CDR3 runs 15 residues. CDR3 sequence: CASSFGLAAYNGQFF. The DNA of the CDR3 is TGTGCCAGCAGCTTCGGACTAGCGGCTTACAATGGGCAGTTCTTC.

The chain recombines TRBV28 with TRBJ1-2; no definite D call. This CDR3 spans 13 amino acids. The V end lost 3 bases, the J end lost 6 bases, and 11 bases lay between the germline ends. Germline V gives CDR1 MDHEN, CDR2 SYDVKM. The CDR3 nucleotides are TGTGCCAGCAGTTTCTTGACTGGTAATGGCTACACCTTC. Translated: CASSFLTGNGYTF.

The V and J genes are TRBV5-1 and TRBJ2-1; TRBD2 agrees at 8 bases. Germline assignment: CDR1 SGHRS and CDR2 YFSETQ. Losses at the gene ends were 2 bases for V and 6 bases for J; bases not matched to a gene: 7. The CDR3 is made up of 15 amino acids. The CDR3 sequence is CASSLVGGRINEQFF. In nucleotides, the CDR3 is TGCGCCAGCAGCTTAGTGGGCGGGAGGATCAATGAGCAGTTCTTC.

The chain has TRBV2 and TRBJ1-2; TRBD1 matches 9 bases. The CDR3 extends over 14 amino acids. J gave up 5 bases and V 8 bases, and 9 bases lay outside the gene matches. From germline, CDR1 is SNHLY and CDR2 FYNNEI. The DNA for the CDR3 is TGTGCCAGCGTGGGACAGGGAATAGGATATGGCTACACCTTC. Residues: CASVGQGIGYGYTF.

Turning to this clone: Additional DNA sequences in this sample encode the identical CDR3. The V call is TRBV5-1, the J call TRBJ2-7, with a weak D call TRBD1 (7 bases). This CDR3 region has 14 residues. Germline values: CDR1 SGHRS, CDR2 YFSETQ. The CDR3 coding sequence is TGTGCCAGCAGCTTTGGAGGGACAGACTACGAGCAGTACGTC. Amino acids: CASSFGGTDYEQYV.

The chain couples TRBV5-1 to TRBJ2-1; D is perhaps TRBD1 (6 bases). From germline, CDR1 is SGHRS and CDR2 YFSETQ. There are 13 residues in the CDR3. Trimming cost V 4 bases and J 9 bases, with 14 bases left between them. The CDR3 nucleotides read TGCGCCAGCAGCGCAAACAGGGAAGGTGAGCAGTTCTTC. Translating it yields CASSANREGEQFF.

The chain is built from TRBV14 and TRBJ2-6; D not resolved. The CDR3 runs to 14 residues. Germline values: CDR1 SGHDN, CDR2 FVKESK. V was pared by 6 bases and J by 0 bases, with 6 bases between. CDR3 sequence reads: CASSKLSGANVLTF. The DNA of the CDR3 is TGTGCCAGCAGTAAGCTCTCTGGGGCCAACGTCCTGACTTTC. The full variable domain, completed using reference TRBV14 and TRBJ2-6, is EAGVTQFPSHSVIEKGQTVTLRCDPISGHDNLYWYRRVMGKEIKFLLHFVKESKQDESGMPNNRFLAERTGGTYSTLKVQPAELEDSGVYFCASSKLSGANVLTFGAGSRLTVL.

This chain links TRBV6-1 with TRBJ1-2; the D gene is possibly TRBD1 (6 bases). With 4 bases removed from V and 4 bases from J, the gap between germline ends came to 13 bases. Looked up from germline, CDR1 is MNHNS and CDR2 is SASEGT. CDR3 length: 14 residues. The chain's CDR3 is CASSVTTGSYGYTF. As DNA, the CDR3 is TGTGCCAGCAGTGTAACGACAGGTAGCTATGGCTACACCTTC.

This clone was observed once. The chain joins TRBV11-1 to TRBJ2-1; TRBD2 matches at 16 bases. The trim removed 1 base at V and 1 base at J, leaving 1 base unmatched. The CDR3 spans 18 residues. From germline, CDR1 is SGHAT and CDR2 FQDESV (reference sequence). The CDR3: CASSLVGLAGGSYNEQFF. The CDR3 nucleotides are TGTGCCAGCAGCTTAGTGGGACTAGCGGGAGGGTCCTACAATGAGCAGTTCTTC.

The V gene is TRBV7-9, the J gene TRBJ2-5, with D tentatively TRBD1 (6 bases). CDR3 length: 14 residues. Trimming removed 3 bases at V and 5 bases at J, with 13 bases between. Germline assignment: CDR1 SEHNR and CDR2 FQNEAQ (reference sequence). This CDR3 reads CASSFFDRRETQYF. CDR3 sequence (DNA): TGTGCCAGCAGCTTCTTTGACAGGAGGGAGACCCAGTACTTC. Complete variable domain (other parts from reference TRBV7-9 and TRBJ2-5): DTGVSQNPRHKITKRGQNVTFRCDPISEHNRLYWYRQTLGQGPEFLTYFQNEAQLEKSRLLSDRFSAERPKGSFSTLEIQRTEQGDSAMYLCASSFFDRRETQYFGPGTRLLVL.

V is TRBV5-1 and J is TRBJ1-4; D is undetermined. There are 15 residues in the CDR3. Trimming took 4 bases from V and 4 from J, leaving 14 bases between them. CDR1 and CDR2 (germline): SGHRS, YFSETQ. The CDR3 DNA follows: TGCGCCAGCAGCCGAGGAACGGTCTATAATGAAAAACTGTTTTTT. This sequence encodes CASSRGTVYNEKLFF.

The CDR3 DNA follows: TGTGCCAGCTCAGAAGACAGTCATAGCAATCAGCCCCAGCATTTT. Translation: CASSEDSHSNQPQHF. The chain recombines TRBV18 with TRBJ1-5; tentatively, D is TRBD1 (5 bases). The length of the CDR3 is 15 residues. Trimming removed 5 bases at V and 0 bases at J, with 11 bases between. Per the germline V gene, CDR1 is KGHSH and CDR2 is LQKENI.

This chain connects TRBV6-4 to TRBJ2-7; the D is unclear. This CDR3 is built from 15 residues. Trimming took 0 bases from V and 0 from J, leaving 9 bases between them. CDR1 and CDR2 (germline): MRHNA, SNTAGT. The CDR3 DNA is TGTGCCAGCAGTGACTCACGGCCGAGCTCCTACGAGCAGTACTTC. It yields the protein CASSDSRPSSYEQYF.

This chain links TRBV6-6 with TRBJ2-1; 8 nucleotides line up with TRBD1. Germline trimming cut 3 bases from V and 9 bases from J; bases unmatched to any gene: 10. The germline V gene has CDR1 MNHNY and CDR2 SVGAGI (reference sequence). CDR3 length: 15 residues. The CDR3 protein is CASSYGDRSPSEQFF. CDR3 nucleotides: TGTGCCAGCAGTTATGGGGACAGGTCACCGAGTGAGCAGTTCTTC.

The V call is TRBV2, the J call TRBJ2-7; TRBD1 matches 8 bases. V trimming: 8 bases; J trimming: 6 bases; junction bases outside the gene matches: 15. The CDR3 is made up of 15 amino acids. Germline V gene sequence: CDR1 SNHLY, CDR2 FYNNEI. CDR3 coding DNA: TGTGCCAGCTCCAGGACAGGGAAGAAGGGGCTCGAGCAGTACGTC. Its translation: CASSRTGKKGLEQYV.